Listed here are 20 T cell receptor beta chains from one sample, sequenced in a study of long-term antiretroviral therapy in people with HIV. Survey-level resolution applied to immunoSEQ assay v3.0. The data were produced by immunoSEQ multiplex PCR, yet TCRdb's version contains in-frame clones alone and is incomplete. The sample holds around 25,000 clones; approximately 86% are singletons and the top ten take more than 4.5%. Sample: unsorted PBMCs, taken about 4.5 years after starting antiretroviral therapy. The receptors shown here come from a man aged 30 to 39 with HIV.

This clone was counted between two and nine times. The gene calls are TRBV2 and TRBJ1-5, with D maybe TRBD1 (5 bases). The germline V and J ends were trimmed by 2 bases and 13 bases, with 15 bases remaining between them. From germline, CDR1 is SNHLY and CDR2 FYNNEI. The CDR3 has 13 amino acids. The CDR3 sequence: CASSESWGAGQHF. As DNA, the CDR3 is TGTGCCAGCAGTGAATCTTGGGGCGCCGGACAGCATTTT. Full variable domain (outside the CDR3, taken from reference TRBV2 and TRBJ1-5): EPEVTQTPSHQVTQMGQEVILRCVPISNHLYFYWYRQILGQKVEFLVSFYNNEISEKSEIFDDQFSVERPDGSNFTLKIRSTKLEDSAMYFCASSESWGAGQHFGDGTRLSIL.

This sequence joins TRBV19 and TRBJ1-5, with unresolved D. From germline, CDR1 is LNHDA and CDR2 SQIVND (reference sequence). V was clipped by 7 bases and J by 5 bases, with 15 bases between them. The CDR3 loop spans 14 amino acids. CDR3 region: CASNPDVADQPQHF. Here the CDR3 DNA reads TGTGCCAGTAACCCGGATGTGGCGGATCAGCCCCAGCATTTT.

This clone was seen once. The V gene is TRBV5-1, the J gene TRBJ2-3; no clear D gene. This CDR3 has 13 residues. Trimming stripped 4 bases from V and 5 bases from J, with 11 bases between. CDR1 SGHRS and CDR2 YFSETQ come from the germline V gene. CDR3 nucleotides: TGCGCCAGCAGCCGTAGTGACGGAGATACGCAGTATTTT. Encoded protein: CASSRSDGDTQYF.

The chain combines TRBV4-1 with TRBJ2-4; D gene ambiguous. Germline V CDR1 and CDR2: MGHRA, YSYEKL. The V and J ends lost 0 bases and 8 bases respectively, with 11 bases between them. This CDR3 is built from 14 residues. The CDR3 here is CASSQERGRDIQYF. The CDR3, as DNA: TGCGCCAGCAGCCAAGAGCGCGGACGGGACATTCAGTACTTC.

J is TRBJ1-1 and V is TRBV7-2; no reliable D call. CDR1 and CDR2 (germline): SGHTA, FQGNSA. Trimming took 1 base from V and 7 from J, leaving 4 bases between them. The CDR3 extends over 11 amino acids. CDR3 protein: CASSLDFEAFF. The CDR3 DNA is TGTGCCAGCAGCTTAGATTTTGAAGCTTTCTTT.

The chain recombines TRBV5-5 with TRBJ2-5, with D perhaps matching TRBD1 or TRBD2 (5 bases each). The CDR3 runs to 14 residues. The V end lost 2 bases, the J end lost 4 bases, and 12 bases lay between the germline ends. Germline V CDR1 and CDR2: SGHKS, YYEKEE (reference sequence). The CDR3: CASSLPRDLETQYF. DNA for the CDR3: TGTGCCAGCAGCTTACCTCGGGACCTAGAGACCCAGTACTTC. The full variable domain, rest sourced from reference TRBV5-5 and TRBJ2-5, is DAGVTQSPTHLIKTRGQQVTLRCSPISGHKSVSWYQQVLGQGPQFIFQYYEKEERGRGNFPDRFSARQFPNYSSELNVNALLLGDSALYLCASSLPRDLETQYFGPGTRLLVL.

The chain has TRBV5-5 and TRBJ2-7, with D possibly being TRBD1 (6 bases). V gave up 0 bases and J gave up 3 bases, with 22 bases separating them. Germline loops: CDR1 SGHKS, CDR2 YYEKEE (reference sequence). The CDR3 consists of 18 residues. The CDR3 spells CASSLEGSKIWGHYEQYF. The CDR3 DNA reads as TGTGCCAGCAGCTTGGAGGGGTCTAAAATTTGGGGACACTACGAGCAGTACTTC. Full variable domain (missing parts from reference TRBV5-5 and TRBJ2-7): DAGVTQSPTHLIKTRGQQVTLRCSPISGHKSVSWYQQVLGQGPQFIFQYYEKEERGRGNFPDRFSARQFPNYSSELNVNALLLGDSALYLCASSLEGSKIWGHYEQYFGPGTRLTVT.

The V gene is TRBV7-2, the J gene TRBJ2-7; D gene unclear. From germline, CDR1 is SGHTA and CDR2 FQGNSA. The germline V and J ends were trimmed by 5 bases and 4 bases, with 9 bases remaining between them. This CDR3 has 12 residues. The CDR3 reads CASSPTLYEQYF. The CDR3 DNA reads TGTGCCAGCAGCCCGACCCTATACGAGCAGTACTTC.

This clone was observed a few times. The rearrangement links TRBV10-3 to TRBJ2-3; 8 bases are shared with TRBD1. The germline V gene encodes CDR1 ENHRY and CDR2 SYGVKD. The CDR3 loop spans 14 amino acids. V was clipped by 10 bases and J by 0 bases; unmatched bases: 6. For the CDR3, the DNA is TGTGCCAGCCAAACAGGGGGTAGCACAGATACGCAGTATTTT. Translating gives CASQTGGSTDTQYF.

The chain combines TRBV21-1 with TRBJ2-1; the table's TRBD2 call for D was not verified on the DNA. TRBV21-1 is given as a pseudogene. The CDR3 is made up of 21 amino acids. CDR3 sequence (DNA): TGTGCCAGCAGCAAAAAAGCCCCCAATTTTTGGGAGGGTGGCTGGCGCGATGAGCAGTTCTTC. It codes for CASSKKAPNFWEGGWRDEQFF.

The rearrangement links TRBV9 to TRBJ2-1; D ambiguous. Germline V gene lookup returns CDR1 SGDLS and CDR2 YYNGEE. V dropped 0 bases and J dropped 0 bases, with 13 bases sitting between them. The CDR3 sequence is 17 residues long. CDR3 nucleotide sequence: TGTGCCAGCAGCGTAGCTTTTTCGGGTAGCTCCTACAATGAGCAGTTCTTC. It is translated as CASSVAFSGSSYNEQFF.

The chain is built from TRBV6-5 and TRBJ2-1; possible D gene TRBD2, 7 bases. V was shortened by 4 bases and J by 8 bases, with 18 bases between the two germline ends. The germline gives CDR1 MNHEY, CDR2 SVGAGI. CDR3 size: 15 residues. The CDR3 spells CASSSPGEGRDEQFF. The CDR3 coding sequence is TGTGCCAGCAGTTCCCCAGGGGAGGGGCGAGATGAGCAGTTCTTC.

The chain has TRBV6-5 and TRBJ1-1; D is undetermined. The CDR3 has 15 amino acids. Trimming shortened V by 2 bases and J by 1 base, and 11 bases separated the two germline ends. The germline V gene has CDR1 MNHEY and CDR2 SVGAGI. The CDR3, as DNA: TGTGCCAGCAGTTACAGTCGGCGAGGGAACACTGAAGCTTTCTTT. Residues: CASSYSRRGNTEAFF.

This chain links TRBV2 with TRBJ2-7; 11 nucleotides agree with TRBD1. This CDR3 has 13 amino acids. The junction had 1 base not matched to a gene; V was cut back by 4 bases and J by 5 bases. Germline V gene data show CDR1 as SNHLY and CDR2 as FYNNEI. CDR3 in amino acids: CASSVDRGHEQYF. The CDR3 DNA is TGTGCCAGCAGTGTGGACAGGGGGCACGAGCAGTACTTC.

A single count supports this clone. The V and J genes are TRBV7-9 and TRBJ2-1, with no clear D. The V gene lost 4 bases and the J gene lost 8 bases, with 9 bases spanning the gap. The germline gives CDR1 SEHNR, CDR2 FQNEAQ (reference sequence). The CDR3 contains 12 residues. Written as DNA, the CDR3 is TGTGCCAGCAGCTCCCTCGTCGATGAGCAGTTCTTC. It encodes CASSSLVDEQFF.

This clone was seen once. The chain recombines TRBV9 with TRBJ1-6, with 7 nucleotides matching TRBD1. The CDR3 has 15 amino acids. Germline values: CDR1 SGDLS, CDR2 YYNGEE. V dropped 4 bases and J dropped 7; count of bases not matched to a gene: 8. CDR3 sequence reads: CASSQTGAENSPLHF. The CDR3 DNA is TGTGCCAGCAGCCAAACAGGGGCGGAGAATTCACCCCTCCACTTT.

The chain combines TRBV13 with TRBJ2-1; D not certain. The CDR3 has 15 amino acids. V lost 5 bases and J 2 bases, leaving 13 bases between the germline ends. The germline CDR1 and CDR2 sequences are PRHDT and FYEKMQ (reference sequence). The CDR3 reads CASSPNRRAYNEQFF. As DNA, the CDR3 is TGTGCCAGCAGCCCCAACCGGAGAGCCTACAATGAGCAGTTCTTC.

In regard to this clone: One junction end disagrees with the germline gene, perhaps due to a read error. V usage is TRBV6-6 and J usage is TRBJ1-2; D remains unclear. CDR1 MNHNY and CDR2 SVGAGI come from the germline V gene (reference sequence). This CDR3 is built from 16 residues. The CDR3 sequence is CASSYSAGAGAYGYTF. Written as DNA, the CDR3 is TGTGCCAGCAGCTACTCGGCGGGCGCGGGCGCCTATGGCTACACCTTC.

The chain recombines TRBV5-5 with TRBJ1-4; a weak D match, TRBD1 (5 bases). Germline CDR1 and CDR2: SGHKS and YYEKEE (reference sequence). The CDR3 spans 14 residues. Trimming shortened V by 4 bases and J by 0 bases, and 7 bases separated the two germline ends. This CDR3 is CASSPGATNEKLFF. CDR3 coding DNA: TGTGCCAGCAGCCCGGGGGCAACTAATGAAAAACTGTTTTTT.

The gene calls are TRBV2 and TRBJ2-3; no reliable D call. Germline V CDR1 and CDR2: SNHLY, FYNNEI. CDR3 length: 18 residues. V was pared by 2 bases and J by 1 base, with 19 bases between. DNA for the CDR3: TGTGCCAGCAGTGAATCCCGCATTCCTCGAATTGGCACAGATACGCAGTATTTT. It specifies CASSESRIPRIGTDTQYF.